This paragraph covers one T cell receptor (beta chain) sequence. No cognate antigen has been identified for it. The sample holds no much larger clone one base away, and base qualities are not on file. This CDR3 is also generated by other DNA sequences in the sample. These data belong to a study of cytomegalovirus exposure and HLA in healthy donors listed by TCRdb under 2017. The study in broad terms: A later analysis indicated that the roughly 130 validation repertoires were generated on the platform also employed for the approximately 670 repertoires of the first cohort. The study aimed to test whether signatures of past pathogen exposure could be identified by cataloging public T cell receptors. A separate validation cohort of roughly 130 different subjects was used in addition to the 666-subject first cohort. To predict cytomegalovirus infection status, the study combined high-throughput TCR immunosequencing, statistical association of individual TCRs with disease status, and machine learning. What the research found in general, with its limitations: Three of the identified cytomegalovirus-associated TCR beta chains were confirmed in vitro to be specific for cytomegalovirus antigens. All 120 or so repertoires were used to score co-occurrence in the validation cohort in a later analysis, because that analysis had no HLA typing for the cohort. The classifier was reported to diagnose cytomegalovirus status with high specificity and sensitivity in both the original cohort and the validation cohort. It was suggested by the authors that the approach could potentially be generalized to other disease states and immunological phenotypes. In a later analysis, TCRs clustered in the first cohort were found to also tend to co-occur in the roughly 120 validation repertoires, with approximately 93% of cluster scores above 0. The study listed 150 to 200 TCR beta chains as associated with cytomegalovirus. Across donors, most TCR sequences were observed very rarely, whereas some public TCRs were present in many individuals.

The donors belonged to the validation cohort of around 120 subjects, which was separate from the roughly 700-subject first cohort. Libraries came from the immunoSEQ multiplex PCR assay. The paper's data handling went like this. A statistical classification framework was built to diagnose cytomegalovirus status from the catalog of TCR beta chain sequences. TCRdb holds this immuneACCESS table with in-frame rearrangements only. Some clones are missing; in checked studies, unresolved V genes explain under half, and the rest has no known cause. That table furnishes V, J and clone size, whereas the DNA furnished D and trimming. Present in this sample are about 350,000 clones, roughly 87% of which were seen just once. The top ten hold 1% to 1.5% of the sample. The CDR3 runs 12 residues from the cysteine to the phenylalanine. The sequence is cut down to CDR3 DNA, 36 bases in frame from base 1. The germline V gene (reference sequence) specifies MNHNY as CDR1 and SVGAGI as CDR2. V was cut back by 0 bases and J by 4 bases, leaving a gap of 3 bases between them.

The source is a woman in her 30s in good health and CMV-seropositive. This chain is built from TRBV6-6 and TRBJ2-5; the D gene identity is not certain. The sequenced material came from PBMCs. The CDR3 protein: CASSYSRETQYF. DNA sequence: TGTGCCAGCAGTTACTCGAGAGAGACCCAGTACTTC.